The 16 T cell receptor beta chains listed next were all sequenced from one sample in a study of blood T cells in healthy people across ages. The use of a sample-barcoded 5' primer and a J-beta primer mix characterized a second PCR of roughly 6 to 11 cycles. TCRdb re-called the 5' RACE reads through MiXCR, storing one row per CDR3 protein. Of more than 1 million distinct CDR3 sequences listed, 40% to 45% are singletons. The sequenced sample consisted of blood. The source is a woman in her fifties or sixties in good health.

The chain uses TRBV9 and TRBJ2-7; TRBD1 agrees at 8 bases. The CDR3 consists of 16 residues. The germline V gene encodes CDR1 SGDLS and CDR2 YYNGEE. Germline trimming cut 1 base from V and 3 bases from J; bases unmatched to any gene: 9. The CDR3 spells CASSVNLQGGLYEQYF. The CDR3 nucleotides read TGTGCCAGCAGCGTAAACCTACAGGGGGGACTCTACGAGCAGTACTTC.

The V and J genes are TRBV12-3 or TRBV12-4 and TRBJ2-7; D unclear. The CDR3 totals 17 residues. The V end was cut by 7 bases, the J end by 2 bases, with 24 bases between. The CDR3 loop is CASTTGIPSPLAYEQYF. The DNA of the CDR3 is TGTGCCAGCACCACTGGGATACCTTCTCCCTTAGCCTACGAGCAGTACTTC.

The genes are TRBV25-1 and TRBJ1-6; no clear D gene. In germline, CDR1 is MGHDK, CDR2 SYGVNS. V lost 9 bases to trimming and J lost 13 bases, with 13 bases between them. The CDR3 contains 11 residues. CDR3 in amino acids: CARVEDRPLHF. In DNA form, the CDR3 reads TGTGCCAGGGTGGAGGACCGGCCCCTCCACTTT.

With regard to this clonotype: With a much larger clone just one base away, this may be a read error. The chain employs TRBV11-2 and TRBJ2-7; 7 bases fit TRBD2. V lost 1 base to trimming and J lost 0 bases; unmatched junction nucleotides: 3. Germline V gene lookup returns CDR1 SGHAT and CDR2 FQNNGV. The CDR3 contains 15 residues. The CDR3 protein is CASSLAWDYSYEQYF. The CDR3 coding sequence is TGTGCCAGCAGCTTAGCTTGGGACTACTCCTACGAGCAGTACTTC.

The chain combines TRBV6-1 with TRBJ2-7, with 8 bases fitting TRBD1. Germline V CDR1 and CDR2: MNHNS, SASEGT. The CDR3 sequence is 16 residues long. V dropped 4 bases and J dropped 0; count of bases not matched to a gene: 8. In DNA form, the CDR3 reads TGTGCCAGCAGTGTTCTTGGGACAGGCAGCTCCTACGAGCAGTACTTC. Translated: CASSVLGTGSSYEQYF.

As for this clonotype: The junction and the germline gene differ at one end; a read error may be behind it. The CDR3 DNA reads TGTGCCATCAGCGGGACCTCCTGCGAGCAGTACTTC. Encoded protein: CAISGTSCEQYF. This chain joins TRBV10-3 and TRBJ2-7; perhaps D is TRBD1 or TRBD2 (5 bases each). The V gene's germline CDR1 is ENHRY and CDR2 SYGVKD. This CDR3 contains 12 residues.

V is TRBV12-3 or TRBV12-4 and J is TRBJ1-6; TRBD1 might be the D (5 bases). Trimming pared 3 bases from V and 7 bases from J, leaving 19 bases between. The CDR3 is 17 residues long. This chain's CDR3 is CASSFRVRDLGNSPLHF. CDR3 in DNA: TGTGCCAGCAGTTTTCGTGTTAGGGACTTGGGGAATTCACCCCTCCACTTT.

The gene calls are TRBV10-3 and TRBJ2-7; unclear D gene. Germline CDR1 and CDR2: ENHRY and SYGVKD. The V end was cut by 0 bases, the J end by 3 bases, with 15 bases between. The CDR3 is 16 residues long. This chain's CDR3 is CAISESRAQAVYEQYF. DNA of the CDR3: TGTGCCATCAGTGAGTCACGAGCTCAGGCCGTCTACGAGCAGTACTTC.

This clonotype was recorded a few times. J is TRBJ2-3 and V is TRBV7-2; D not resolved. The CDR3 contains 13 residues. Trimming cost V 6 bases and J 2 bases, with 9 bases left between them. Germline values: CDR1 SGHTA, CDR2 FQGNSA. CDR3 coding DNA: TGTGCCAGCAGATTAAGGCACACAGATACGCAGTATTTT. Its protein product is CASRLRHTDTQYF.

This clonotype was counted between two and nine times. The chain has TRBV27 and TRBJ2-5, with a weak D call TRBD1 (6 bases). Germline V gives CDR1 MNHEY, CDR2 SMNVEV (reference sequence). This CDR3 comprises 14 residues. V lost 6 bases and J 4 bases, leaving 15 bases between the germline ends. The CDR3 sequence: CASSAKQGSETQYF. The CDR3 DNA reads as TGTGCCAGCAGCGCTAAACAGGGATCAGAGACCCAGTACTTC.

J is TRBJ2-3 and V is TRBV4-2; D may be TRBD2 (5 bases). The V end lost 1 base, the J end lost 3 bases, and 14 bases lay between the germline ends. Looked up from germline, CDR1 is LGHNA and CDR2 is YNFKEQ. This CDR3 is 16 amino acids long. In DNA form, the CDR3 reads TGTGCCAGCAGCCAAGGGAGAGGGAGTGGGACAGATACGCAGTATTTT. The encoded protein is CASSQGRGSGTDTQYF.

The chain is built from TRBV3-1 and TRBJ2-5, with 7 bases identical to TRBD2. The CDR3 contains 16 residues. The germline CDR1 and CDR2 sequences are LGHDT and YNNKEL (reference sequence). J lost 11 bases, V lost 3 bases, and 18 bases had no gene match. The CDR3 coding sequence is TGTGCCAGCAGCCATTCGATCGGGAGGAAGGTCAATGAGCAGTACTTC. Its protein product is CASSHSIGRKVNEQYF.

This chain connects TRBV29-1 to TRBJ2-5; the match to TRBD2 covers 8 bases. TRBJ2-7 explains the end of the DNA better; the J call may be wrong. Germline CDR1 and CDR2: SQVTM and ANQGSEA. This CDR3 is 12 amino acids long. In nucleotides, the CDR3 is TGCAGCGTTTCTGCGACTAGCGACGAGCAGTACTTC. This sequence encodes CSVSATSDEQYF.

The genes are TRBV27 and TRBJ2-7; the match to TRBD2 covers 7 bases. With 1 base clipped from V and 4 bases from J, the junction kept 7 bases outside the gene matches. CDR3 length equals 15 residues. Germline-derived CDR1 and CDR2 are MNHEY and SMNVEV (reference sequence). DNA of the CDR3: TGTGCCAGCAGTTTATACCTAGCGGTGGGTTACGAGCAGTACTTC. As protein: CASSLYLAVGYEQYF.

This clonotype was detected a few times. V and J are TRBV10-3 and TRBJ2-7, with 9 bases that match TRBD1. The germline V gene has CDR1 ENHRY and CDR2 SYGVKD. The CDR3 length is 13 residues. CDR3 sequence (DNA): TGTGCTATAACCCCGGGACAGGGATACGAGCAGTACTTC. Translation gives CAITPGQGYEQYF.

This clonotype was detected once. The chain recombines TRBV19 with TRBJ2-1; TRBD2 matches at 7 bases. This CDR3 is 14 amino acids long. Germline loops: CDR1 LNHDA, CDR2 SQIVND (reference sequence). The trim removed 4 bases at V and 4 bases at J, leaving 4 bases unmatched. CDR3 sequence: CASSTLAVYNEQFF. DNA for the CDR3: TGTGCCAGTAGTACTCTAGCGGTTTACAATGAGCAGTTCTTC. Complete variable domain (other parts from reference TRBV19 and TRBJ2-1): DGGITQSPKYLFRKEGQNVTLSCEQNLNHDAMYWYRQDPGQGLRLIYYSQIVNDFQKGDIAEGYSVSREKKESFPLTVTSAQKNPTAFYLCASSTLAVYNEQFFGPGTRLTVL.